This T cell receptor (beta chain) stems from a study of response to subunit inactivated influenza vaccine. The CDR3 loop spans 15 amino acids. Germline values: CDR1 SGDLS, CDR2 YYNGEE. Trimming took 0 bases from V and 6 from J; bases not matched to a gene: 5. TCRdb passed the RT-PCR reads through MiXCR, listing each CDR3 protein once. The sample holds some 570,000 distinct CDR3 sequences, approximately 10% seen once. The same sample was also used in a study of T cells expressing NK-cell markers. That paper notes: Making the TCR beta cDNA relied on 5'RACE template switching with UMIs. Of eight sequenced donors, seven were HCMV-seropositive and one HCMV-seronegative. The CD3+CD56-NKG2C+ fraction of a handful of donors was also led by these clonotypes.

This receptor was taken from a man aged 45-65 years who received an inactivated influenza vaccine. V gene TRBV9 combines with J gene TRBJ2-1; 8 nucleotides align to TRBD2. This specimen was PBMCs from blood, taken on the day of vaccination. Here the CDR3 reads CASSVAGGPVNEQFF. For the CDR3, the DNA is TGTGCCAGCAGCGTAGCGGGGGGGCCTGTCAATGAGCAGTTCTTC.